This TCR beta chain came from a study of blood T cell repertoires in COVID-19. Looking at the study overall: Spain, Italy and the United States supplied samples that represented acute and convalescent COVID-19. The analysed material was cDNA or gDNA that came from T cells, B-cell-depleted T cells, or PBMCs.

The CDR3 is 17 residues long. V was clipped by 3 bases and J by 0 bases; unmatched bases: 10. Germline V gene sequence: CDR1 DFQATT, CDR2 SNEGSKA (reference sequence). Study processing details: The assay estimated nucleated cells by amplifying reference gene primers. TCRdb keeps only in-frame clones here, not all; method: immunoSEQ multiplex PCR. V, J and clone size are those of that table, while D and trimming were read from the DNA. This sample carries nearly 110,000 clones, roughly 83% of them seen once, and the ten largest clones take roughly 4.3%. Sequencing was done on a sample of peripheral blood. The TCR sequence derives from a human donor in a cohort sampled during active COVID-19. The chain combines TRBV20-1 with TRBJ2-1, with 8 bases that match TRBD2. CDR3 nucleotide sequence: TGCAGTGCTAGTGTCGGGAGGGCCAGCTACTCCTACAATGAGCAGTTCTTC. This gives the protein CSASVGRASYSYNEQFF.